This T cell receptor (beta chain) was recovered during a study of blood T cells in healthy people across ages. As for the study in general: Capturing about one barcoded beta molecule per two T cells was achieved by template switching.

CDR1 SQVTM and CDR2 ANQGSEA come from the germline V gene. The CDR3 has 14 residues. In regard to this clonotype: Its antigen is not identified. This may be a read error, as it is one base from a much larger clone.

Overall study findings and caveats: Whereas aged donors had fewer naive CD4+ cells, long-lived donors had more of them and higher diversity. With unsorted PBMCs, a conclusive comparison of naive versus antigen-experienced cells was not possible.

Using a J-beta primer mix together with a sample-barcoded 5' primer, a second PCR was run for roughly 6 to 12 cycles. TCRdb itself ran the 5' RACE reads through MiXCR, one entry per CDR3 protein. The sample contains about 1.5 million distinct CDR3 sequences, around two fifths of which appear only once. The rearrangement links TRBV29-1 to TRBJ2-3, with 8 bases aligning to TRBD2. This sequence originates from a woman aged 18-29 years in good health. What was sequenced was blood. CDR3 sequence: CSVERLAGTDTRYF. The CDR3 nucleotides read TGCAGCGTTGAAAGGCTAGCGGGCACAGATACGCGGTATTTT.